Here is one TCR beta chain with its context. This entry belongs to a study of control samples from healthy donors and cancer patients. The CDR3 sequence is 14 residues long. After removal of 10 bases from V and 6 bases from J, the junction contained 12 bases not matched to a gene. Germline CDR1 SGHTS, CDR2 YDEGEE. Clones were sequenced by immunoSEQ multiplex PCR, and TCRdb holds only the in-frame ones, with some missing. This sample has some 150,000 clones, with 96% found just once. This chain connects TRBV5-8 to TRBJ2-1, with TRBD1 matching over 8 bases. Sequenced material: blood. The sequence came from a woman aged 25 to 45 in good health. The CDR3 region has the DNA TGTGCCCCCCAAACGGACAGGGATGGCAATGAGCAGTTCTTC. This gives the protein CAPQTDRDGNEQFF. Based on the CDR3 plus reference TRBV5-8 and TRBJ2-1, the full variable domain is EAGVTQSPTHLIKTRGQQATLRCSPISGHTSVYWYQQALGLGLQFLLWYDEGEERNRGNFPPRFSGRQFPNYSSELNVNALELEDSALYLCAPQTDRDGNEQFFGPGTRLTVL.